The entry below describes one T cell receptor beta chain. No antigen is known for it. The study ran its PCR with 60 Vbeta and 13 Jbeta primers. The method was immunoSEQ multiplex PCR; TCRdb's version includes in-frame clones alone and lacks a portion of them. Of about 59,000 clones listed, about 80% are singletons. The source of the sample is a study of cytomegalovirus exposure and HLA in healthy donors. Study-level information: A preliminary data release comprised around 85 million unique TCRs obtained from HLA-typed donors. Genotyping of about 400 donors showed that 80% to 85% belonged to the Caucasian-associated ancestry cluster.

General study findings and limits: CMV antigen specificity was confirmed in vitro for a few CMV-associated chains. No immune exposure information besides CMV serostatus was available.

The receptor was isolated from a woman aged 40-49 years in good health and CMV-seronegative. The sequenced sample was PBMCs.

CDR3 nucleotide sequence: TGTGCCATCAGTGAGTCGGGGGACACGAGCTCCTACGAGCAGTACTTC. This translates into CAISESGDTSSYEQYF. The genes are TRBV10-3 and TRBJ2-7; a weak D match, TRBD1 (6 bases). Trimming cost V 0 bases and J 0 bases, with 12 bases left between them. CDR3 size: 16 residues. Germline V gene lookup returns CDR1 ENHRY and CDR2 SYGVKD.